These T cell receptor beta chains were read from a single sample in a study of blood T cells in healthy people across ages. TCRdb ran MiXCR on the 5' RACE reads and lists one entry per CDR3 protein. The sample has about 680,000 distinct CDR3 sequences, around 49% seen once. The sequencing sample was made of blood. These receptors all come from a woman aged 55-70 years in good health. CDR3s include the opening cysteine and the closing phenylalanine or tryptophan. The D gene is left open where the match is weak. Not all rows give a size; the values are once, few, many and, for expanded clones, a class.

TRBJ1-6 | NA | NA | TRBV6-1 | CATARDLNSPLHF | TGTGCCACCGCTCGGGACCTTAATTCACCCCTCCACTTT
TRBJ2-7 | few | TRBD2 | TRBV5-8 | CASSFGRARNEQYF | TGTGCCAGCAGCTTTGGGAGGGCTAGGAATGAGCAGTACTTC
TRBJ1-2 | NA | NA | TRBV28 | CASGDRQGYTF | TGTGCCAGCGGCGACAGGCAAGGCTACACCTTC
TRBJ1-2 | NA | NA | TRBV20-1 | CSARVVRTANGYTF | TGCAGTGCTAGAGTAGTAAGGACGGCTAATGGCTACACCTTC
TRBJ1-4 | NA | NA | TRBV28 | CASSVWAATNEKLFF | TGTGCCAGCAGTGTGTGGGCTGCAACTAATGAAAAACTGTTTTTT
TRBJ2-7 | few | NA | TRBV5-5 | CASSYDPYEQYF | TGTGCCAGCAGCTATGATCCCTACGAGCAGTACTTC
TRBJ2-2 | few | TRBD2 | TRBV4-1 | CASSQDRGSGRADTGELFF | TGCGCCAGCAGCCAAGATCGCGGTAGCGGGAGGGCCGACACCGGGGAGCTGTTTTTT
TRBJ2-1 | NA | TRBD2 | TRBV2 | CASRNLAGTYNEQFF | TGTGCCAGCAGGAACCTAGCGGGAACCTACAATGAGCAGTTCTTC
TRBJ2-7 | NA | NA | TRBV20-1 | CSARVGGSKNEQYF | TGCAGTGCTAGGGTCGGCGGAAGTAAGAACGAGCAGTACTTC
TRBJ1-3 | NA | NA | TRBV7-2 | CASSLARSGAGNTIYF | TGTGCCAGCAGCTTAGCGCGGTCTGGGGCTGGAAACACCATATATTTT
TRBJ2-1 | NA | NA | TRBV30 | CAWSADHNEQFF | TGTGCCTGGAGTGCGGACCACAATGAGCAGTTCTTC
TRBJ2-7 | few | NA | TRBV10-3 | CAISGNYEQYF | TGTGCCATCAGTGGCAATTACGAGCAGTACTTC
TRBJ2-3 | NA | NA | TRBV7-9 | CASSLLGSGADTQYF | TGTGCCAGCAGCTTACTAGGGAGCGGCGCAGATACGCAGTATTTT
TRBJ1-6 | few | NA | TRBV7-2 | CASSKDRYNSPLHF | TGTGCCAGCAGCAAGGACAGATATAATTCACCCCTCCACTTT
TRBJ2-3 | NA | TRBD2 | TRBV7-3 | CASNGAGGPDTQYF | TGTGCCAGCAATGGAGCGGGAGGGCCAGATACGCAGTATTTT
TRBJ2-1 | NA | TRBD2 | TRBV3-1 | CACTPTGGRYNEQFF | TGTGCCTGCACTCCCACTGGCGGGAGGTACAATGAGCAGTTCTTC
TRBJ1-1 | few | NA | TRBV6-5 | CASRSATEAFF | TGTGCCAGCAGGTCAGCCACTGAAGCTTTCTTT
TRBJ2-1 | NA | NA | TRBV12-3/TRBV12-4 | CASSLMAGYSGEQFF | TGTGCCAGCAGCCTCATGGCGGGATACTCGGGTGAGCAGTTCTTC
TRBJ2-6 | NA | NA | TRBV20-1 | CSARFGTGANVLTF | TGCAGTGCTAGGTTCGGCACTGGGGCCAACGTCCTGACTTTC
TRBJ2-5 | NA | NA | TRBV7-2 | CASSSLPATRYTHSETQYF | TGTGCCAGCAGCTCACTCCCGGCGACTAGATACACCCACTCGGAGACCCAGTACTTC
TRBJ2-7 | once | TRBD1 | TRBV7-2 | CASSWQGAGGAYEQYF | TGTGCCAGCAGCTGGCAGGGTGCAGGGGGAGCCTACGAGCAGTACTTC
TRBJ2-7 | NA | TRBD2 | TRBV20-1 | CTTRRGGSYEQYF | TGCACCACGAGACGGGGGGGCTCCTACGAGCAGTACTTC
TRBJ1-1 | NA | NA | TRBV28 | CASSLSDTWNTEAFF | TGTGCCAGCAGTTTATCGGACACATGGAACACTGAAGCTTTCTTT
TRBJ1-2 | few | TRBD1 | TRBV6-1 | CASTYGQEYGYTF | TGTGCCAGCACTTATGGACAGGAGTATGGCTACACCTTC
TRBJ1-2 | NA | NA | TRBV18 | CASSPQGFGYTF | TGTGCCAGCTCACCACAGGGATTCGGCTACACCTTC
TRBJ2-5 | NA | TRBD1 | TRBV24-1 | CATSDWTGDQETQYF | TGTGCCACCAGTGATTGGACAGGGGATCAAGAGACCCAGTACTTC
TRBJ2-3 | NA | NA | TRBV7-2 | CASSYHSGTQYF | TGTGCCAGCAGCTATCATTCAGGTACGCAGTATTTT
TRBJ2-4 | NA | TRBD1 | TRBV12-3/TRBV12-4 | CASSEGQTTIQYF | TGTGCCAGCAGCGAGGGACAGACAACCATTCAGTACTTC
TRBJ2-5 | NA | NA | TRBV7-2 | CASSTPGMPPKTQYF | TGTGCCAGCAGCACCCCAGGGATGCCTCCGAAGACCCAGTACTTC
TRBJ2-3 | few | NA | TRBV15 | CATSRDGTDGDTQYF | TGTGCCACCAGCAGAGATGGGACCGACGGGGATACGCAGTATTTT
TRBJ2-2 | NA | TRBD2 | TRBV6-1 | CASSQGLVRFGELFF | TGTGCCAGCAGTCAGGGACTAGTACGGTTCGGGGAGCTGTTTTTT
TRBJ2-7 | NA | NA | TRBV5-1 | CASSLLNTGSYEQYF | TGCGCCAGCAGCCTCCTTAACACAGGGTCCTACGAGCAGTACTTC
TRBJ2-7 | NA | NA | TRBV2 | CVSSGHTYEQYF | TGTGTCAGCAGCGGACACACCTACGAGCAGTACTTC
TRBJ2-7 | NA | TRBD1 | TRBV20-1 | CSAETDRSSYEQYF | TGCAGCGCCGAAACGGACAGGAGCTCCTACGAGCAGTACTTC
TRBJ2-5 | NA | TRBD1 | TRBV24-1 | CATSRGGRDSSKETQYF | TGTGCCACCAGTAGGGGCGGACGGGACAGCTCCAAAGAGACCCAGTACTTC
TRBJ2-5 | few | NA | TRBV6-5 | CASRFGETQYF | TGTGCCAGCAGATTTGGGGAGACCCAGTACTTC